The present TCR beta chain was sequenced within a study of response to subunit inactivated influenza vaccine. Trimming pared 0 bases from V and 0 bases from J, leaving 9 bases between. CDR1 is LGHNA and CDR2 is YNFKEQ in the germline V gene. CDR3 length: 17 amino acids. This clonotype was counted between two and nine times. In TCRdb, the RT-PCR reads were re-called with MiXCR into one record per CDR3 protein. The sample lists almost 250,000 distinct CDR3 sequences, 9% to 15% occurring once. This clonotype was sampled from a man aged 50-59 years who received an inactivated influenza vaccine. V and J are TRBV4-2 and TRBJ2-6; the D gene is possibly TRBD2 (6 bases). This specimen consisted of non-naive T cells sorted from PBMCs, obtained around 15 days before vaccination. DNA of the CDR3: TGTGCCAGCAGCCAAGAAGTGGGAGGCTCTGGGGCCAACGTCCTGACTTTC. Translated, it gives CASSQEVGGSGANVLTF.